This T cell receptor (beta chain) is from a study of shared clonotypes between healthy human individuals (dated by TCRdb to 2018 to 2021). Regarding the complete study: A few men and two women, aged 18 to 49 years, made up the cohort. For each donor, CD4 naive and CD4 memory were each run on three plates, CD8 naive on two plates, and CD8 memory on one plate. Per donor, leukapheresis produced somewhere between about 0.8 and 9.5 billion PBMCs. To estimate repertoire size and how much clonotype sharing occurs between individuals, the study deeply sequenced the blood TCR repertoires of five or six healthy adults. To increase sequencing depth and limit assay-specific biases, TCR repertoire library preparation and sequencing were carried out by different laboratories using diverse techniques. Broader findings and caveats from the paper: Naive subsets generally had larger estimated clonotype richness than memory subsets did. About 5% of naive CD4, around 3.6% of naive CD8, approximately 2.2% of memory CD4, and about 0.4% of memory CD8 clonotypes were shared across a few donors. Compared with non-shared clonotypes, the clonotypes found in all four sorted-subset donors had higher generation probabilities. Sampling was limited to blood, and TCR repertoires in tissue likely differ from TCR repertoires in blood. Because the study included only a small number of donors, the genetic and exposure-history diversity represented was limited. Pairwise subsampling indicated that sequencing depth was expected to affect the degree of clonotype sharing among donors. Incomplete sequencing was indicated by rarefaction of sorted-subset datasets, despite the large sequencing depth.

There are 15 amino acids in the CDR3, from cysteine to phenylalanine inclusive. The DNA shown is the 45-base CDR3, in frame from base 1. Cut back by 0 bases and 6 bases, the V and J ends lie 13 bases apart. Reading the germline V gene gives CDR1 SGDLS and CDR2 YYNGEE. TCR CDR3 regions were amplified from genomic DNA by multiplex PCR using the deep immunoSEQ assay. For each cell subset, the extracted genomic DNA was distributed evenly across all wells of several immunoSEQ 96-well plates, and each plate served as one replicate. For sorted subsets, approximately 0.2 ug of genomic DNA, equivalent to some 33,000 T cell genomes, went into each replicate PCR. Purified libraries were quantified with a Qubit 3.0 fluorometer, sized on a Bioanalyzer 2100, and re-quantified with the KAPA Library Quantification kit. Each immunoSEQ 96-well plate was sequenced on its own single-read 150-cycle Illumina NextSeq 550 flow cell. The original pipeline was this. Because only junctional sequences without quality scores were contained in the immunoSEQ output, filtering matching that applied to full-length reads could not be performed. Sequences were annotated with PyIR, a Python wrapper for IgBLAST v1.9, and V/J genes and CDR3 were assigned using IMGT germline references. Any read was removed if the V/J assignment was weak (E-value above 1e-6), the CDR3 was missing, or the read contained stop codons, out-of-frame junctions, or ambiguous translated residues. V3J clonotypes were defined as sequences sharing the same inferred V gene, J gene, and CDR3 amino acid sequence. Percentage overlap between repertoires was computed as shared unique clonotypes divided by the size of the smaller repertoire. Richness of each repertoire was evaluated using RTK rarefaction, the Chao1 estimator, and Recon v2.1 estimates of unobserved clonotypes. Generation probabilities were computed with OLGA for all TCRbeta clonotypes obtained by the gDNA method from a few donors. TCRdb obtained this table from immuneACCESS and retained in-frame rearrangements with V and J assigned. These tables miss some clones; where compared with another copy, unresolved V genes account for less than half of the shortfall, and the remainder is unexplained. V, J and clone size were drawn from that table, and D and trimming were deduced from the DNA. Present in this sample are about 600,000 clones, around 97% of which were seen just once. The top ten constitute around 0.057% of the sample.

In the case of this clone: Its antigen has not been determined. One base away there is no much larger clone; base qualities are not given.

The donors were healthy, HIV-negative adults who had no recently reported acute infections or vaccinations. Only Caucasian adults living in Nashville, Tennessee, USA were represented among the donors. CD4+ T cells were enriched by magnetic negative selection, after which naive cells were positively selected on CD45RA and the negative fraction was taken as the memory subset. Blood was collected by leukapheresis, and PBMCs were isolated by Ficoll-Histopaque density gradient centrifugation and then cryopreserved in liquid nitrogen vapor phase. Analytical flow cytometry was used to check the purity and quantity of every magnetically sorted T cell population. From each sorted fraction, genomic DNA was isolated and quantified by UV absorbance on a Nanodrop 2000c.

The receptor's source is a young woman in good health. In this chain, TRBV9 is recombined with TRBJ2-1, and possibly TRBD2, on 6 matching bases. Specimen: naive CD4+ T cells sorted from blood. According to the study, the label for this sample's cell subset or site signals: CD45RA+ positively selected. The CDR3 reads CASSVGSGRVNEQFF. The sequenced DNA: TGTGCCAGCAGCGTAGGCAGCGGGCGGGTCAATGAGCAGTTCTTC.